The 19 T cell receptor beta chains presented below share a single source sample, sequenced in a study of memory CD4+ T cells and cytomegalovirus serostatus. The assay was immunoSEQ multiplex PCR, and TCRdb's table has in-frame clones only and misses some. The table has 65,000 to 95,000 clones, 80% seen once. The sort gate was single viable CD3+CD4+CD8-CD45RO+ cells for memory CD4+ T cells. Sequencing input: memory CD4+ T cells from blood. The receptors were sampled from an adult in good health and CMV-seronegative.

The CDR3 nucleotides are TGTAGTGCGGCTTCGAGTAGCTCCTACGAGCAGTACTTC. As protein: CSAASSSSYEQYF. The chain recombines TRBV7-8 with TRBJ2-7; D ambiguous. The CDR3 totals 13 residues. Germline values: CDR1 SGHVS, CDR2 FQNEAQ. Drawing the rest from reference TRBV7-8 and TRBJ2-7, the complete variable domain is GAGVSQSPRYKVAKRGQDVALRCDPISGHVSLFWYQQALGQGPEFLTYFQNEAQLDKSGLPSDRFFAERPEGSVSTLKIQRTQQEDSAVYLCSAASSSSYEQYFGPGTRLTVT.

The rearrangement joins TRBV30 to TRBJ1-4; D not certain. Between the trimmed V and J ends, which lost 5 bases and 5 bases, there was a span of 6 bases. This CDR3 contains 11 residues. In germline, CDR1 is GTSNPN, CDR2 SVGIG (reference sequence). In nucleotides, the CDR3 is TGTGCCTGGGACTGGAATGAAAAACTGTTTTTT. It encodes CAWDWNEKLFF.

This chain connects TRBV18 to TRBJ2-3; 12 bases are a match to TRBD2. After removal of 3 bases from V and 2 bases from J, the junction contained 6 bases not matched to a gene. This CDR3 contains 17 residues. The germline CDR1 and CDR2 sequences are KGHSH and LQKENI. In nucleotides, the CDR3 is TGTGCCAGCTCACCGAGGACTAGCGGGGTTTTCACAGATACGCAGTATTTT. Encoded protein: CASSPRTSGVFTDTQYF.

The V gene is TRBV6-4, the J gene TRBJ1-6; a possible D gene is TRBD1 (5 bases). The germline V gene encodes CDR1 MRHNA and CDR2 SNTAGT. The CDR3 sequence is 15 residues long. Trimming cost V 4 bases and J 7 bases, with 14 bases left between them. The CDR3 loop is CASSARGGENSPLHF. The CDR3 DNA sequence: TGTGCCAGCAGTGCTCGGGGGGGGGAAAATTCACCCCTCCACTTT.

The gene calls are TRBV25-1 and TRBJ2-3; D perhaps matches TRBD2 (5 bases). CDR3 length: 15 amino acids. Germline V gives CDR1 MGHDK, CDR2 SYGVNS. Deletions cut 4 bases from V and 4 bases from J, with 15 bases between. CDR3 sequence reads: CASSVLAGGPDTQYF. CDR3 in DNA: TGTGCCAGCAGTGTCCTAGCAGGTGGGCCAGATACGCAGTATTTT.

The gene calls are TRBV5-1 and TRBJ1-2; D is unclear. Germline CDR1 SGHRS, CDR2 YFSETQ. The CDR3 length is 14 residues. Trimming took off 0 bases at V and 8 bases at J, with 14 bases between the two ends. The CDR3 region has the DNA TGCGCCAGCAGCTTGGCTACTGCCGGCCGCGGCTACACCTTC. Protein: CASSLATAGRGYTF.

The gene calls are TRBV27 and TRBJ2-5; D gene uncertain. The V end was cut by 3 bases, the J end by 2 bases, with 7 bases between. CDR3 size: 13 residues. Germline V gene lookup returns CDR1 MNHEY and CDR2 SMNVEV (reference sequence). The CDR3 loop is CASSLWEQETQYF. The CDR3 region has the DNA TGTGCCAGCAGTTTGTGGGAACAAGAGACCCAGTACTTC.

This clone was picked up a small number of times. This chain connects TRBV29-1 to TRBJ1-1, with D possibly being TRBD1 (6 bases). This CDR3 contains 14 residues. V was pared by 6 bases and J by 4 bases, with 18 bases between. From germline, CDR1 is SQVTM and CDR2 ANQGSEA. CDR3 region: CSVGTIGWGTEAFF. CDR3 DNA sequence: TGCAGCGTGGGGACAATTGGATGGGGCACTGAAGCTTTCTTT.

This chain uses TRBV5-1 with TRBJ2-1; D uncertain. The CDR3 contains 16 residues. V was cut by 0 bases and J by 0 bases, with 10 bases left in between. The germline gives CDR1 SGHRS, CDR2 YFSETQ. The CDR3 spells CASSLEERSSYNEQFF. The CDR3 DNA follows: TGCGCCAGCAGCTTGGAGGAGAGGAGCTCCTACAATGAGCAGTTCTTC.

V usage is TRBV6-5 and J usage is TRBJ2-4, with unresolved D. There are 11 residues in the CDR3. Trimming stripped 6 bases from V and 8 bases from J, with 8 bases between. Germline CDR1 is MNHEY and CDR2 is SVGAGI. CDR3 DNA: TGTGCCAGCAGAAAGACTGACATTCAGTACTTC. This translates into CASRKTDIQYF.

This clone occurred a few times. The chain recombines TRBV28 with TRBJ1-5, with 9 bases aligning to TRBD1. V dropped 6 bases and J dropped 6; count of bases not matched to a gene: 3. In germline, CDR1 is MDHEN, CDR2 SYDVKM. The CDR3 contains 13 residues. The CDR3 nucleotides are TGTGCCAGCAGGGGACAGGGCGGTCAGCCCCAGCATTTT. Translation: CASRGQGGQPQHF.

A remark on this clone: One junction end disagrees with the germline gene, perhaps due to a read error. The gene calls are TRBV7-7 and TRBJ2-1; the D call may be TRBD1 or TRBD2 (6 bases each). The germline gives CDR1 SSHAT, CDR2 FNYEAQ (reference sequence). The length of the CDR3 is 13 residues. The CDR3 sequence is CASSLAEGGEQFF. The CDR3 DNA sequence: TGTGCTAGCAGCTTAGCTGAGGGGGGTGAGCAGTTCTTC.

This chain links TRBV4-3 with TRBJ2-7; D may be TRBD1 (6 bases). V lost 6 bases to trimming and J lost 0 bases, with 12 bases between them. The CDR3 covers 14 residues. Germline CDR1 reads LGHNA; CDR2 reads YSLEER. CDR3 loop: CASSTGLSSYEQYF. The CDR3 DNA reads as TGCGCCAGCAGTACAGGGCTCAGCTCCTACGAGCAGTACTTC.

In this sample, this clone turned up a few times. The V call is TRBV5-1, the J call TRBJ2-7; D not resolved. The CDR3 is 14 residues long. Between the trimmed V and J ends, which lost 1 base and 1 base, there was a span of 9 bases. The germline V gene encodes CDR1 SGHRS and CDR2 YFSETQ. CDR3 sequence: CASSLRGISYEQYF. The CDR3, as DNA: TGCGCCAGCAGCTTGCGTGGGATTTCCTACGAGCAGTACTTC.

This sequence joins TRBV7-2 and TRBJ2-5; D is unresolved. V gave up 2 bases and J gave up 0 bases, with 1 base separating them. Germline loops: CDR1 SGHTA, CDR2 FQGNSA. The length of the CDR3 is 12 residues. CDR3 sequence reads: CASSLNQETQYF. The DNA for the CDR3 is TGTGCCAGCAGCTTAAACCAAGAGACCCAGTACTTC.

V usage is TRBV10-3 and J usage is TRBJ1-1; perhaps TRBD1 as D (5 bases). Trimming took 10 bases from V and 2 from J, leaving 14 bases between them. The CDR3 spans 13 residues. CDR1 and CDR2 (germline): ENHRY, SYGVKD. The CDR3, as DNA: TGTGCCACCTCGGGACGGGAAAACACTGAAGCTTTCTTT. It yields the protein CATSGRENTEAFF.

Remarks on this clone: An end of the junction differs from the germline gene, which may be a read error. The chain joins TRBV7-7 to TRBJ2-5; D unclear. This CDR3 region has 14 residues. Germline CDR1 reads SSHAT; CDR2 reads FNYEAQ (reference sequence). The CDR3 region has the DNA TGTGCTAGCAGCTTAGTTGGGAACCAAGAGACCCAGTACTTC. It translates to CASSLVGNQETQYF.

This rearrangement joins TRBV29-1 to TRBJ2-1; D is uncertain. CDR1 SQVTM and CDR2 ANQGSEA come from the germline V gene. V was pared by 7 bases and J by 12 bases, with 16 bases between. The CDR3 is 11 amino acids. The CDR3 region is CSAHLDYRQFF. DNA of the CDR3: TGCAGCGCCCATCTCGATTATCGGCAGTTCTTC.

This clone has just one count. This chain connects TRBV14 to TRBJ2-7, with D possibly matching TRBD1 (6 bases). The CDR3 is made up of 12 amino acids. V lost 5 bases and J 3 bases, leaving 8 bases between the germline ends. The V gene's germline CDR1 is SGHDN and CDR2 FVKESK. CDR3 residues: CASSEQGYEQYF. DNA of the CDR3: TGTGCCAGCAGCGAACAGGGCTACGAGCAGTACTTC. The complete variable domain, with remaining parts taken from reference TRBV14 and TRBJ2-7, reads EAGVTQFPSHSVIEKGQTVTLRCDPISGHDNLYWYRRVMGKEIKFLLHFVKESKQDESGMPNNRFLAERTGGTYSTLKVQPAELEDSGVYFCASSEQGYEQYFGPGTRLTVT.